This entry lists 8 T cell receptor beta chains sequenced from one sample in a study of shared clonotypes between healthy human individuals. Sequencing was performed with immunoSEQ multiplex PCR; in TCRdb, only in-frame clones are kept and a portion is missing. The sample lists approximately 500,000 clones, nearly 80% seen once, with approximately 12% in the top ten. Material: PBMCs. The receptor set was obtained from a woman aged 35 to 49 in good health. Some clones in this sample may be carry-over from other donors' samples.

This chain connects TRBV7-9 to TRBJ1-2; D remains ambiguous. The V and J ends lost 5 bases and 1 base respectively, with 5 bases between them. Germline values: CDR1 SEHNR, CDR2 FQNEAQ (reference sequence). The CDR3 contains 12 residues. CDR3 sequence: CASSPHNYGYTF. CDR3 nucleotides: TGTGCCAGCAGCCCACATAACTATGGCTACACCTTC.

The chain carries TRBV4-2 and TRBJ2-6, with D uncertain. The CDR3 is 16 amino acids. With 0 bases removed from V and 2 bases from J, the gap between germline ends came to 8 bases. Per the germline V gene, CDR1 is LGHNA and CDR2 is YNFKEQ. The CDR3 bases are TGTGCCAGCAGCCAAGATCGATGGGCTGGGGCCAACGTCCTGACTTTC. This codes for CASSQDRWAGANVLTF.

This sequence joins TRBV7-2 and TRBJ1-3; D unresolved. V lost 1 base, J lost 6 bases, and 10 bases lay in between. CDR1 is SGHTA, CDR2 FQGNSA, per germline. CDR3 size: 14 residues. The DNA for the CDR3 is TGTGCCAGCAGCTTAGGTCCTGGTGCAAACACCATATATTTT. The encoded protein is CASSLGPGANTIYF.

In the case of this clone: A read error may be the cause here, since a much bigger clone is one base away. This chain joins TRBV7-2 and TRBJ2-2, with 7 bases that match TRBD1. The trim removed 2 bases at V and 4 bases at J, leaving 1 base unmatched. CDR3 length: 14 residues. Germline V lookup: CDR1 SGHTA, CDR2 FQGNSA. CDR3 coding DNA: TGTGCCAGCAGCTTAAACAGGGGCACCGGGGAGCTGTTTTTT. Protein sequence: CASSLNRGTGELFF.

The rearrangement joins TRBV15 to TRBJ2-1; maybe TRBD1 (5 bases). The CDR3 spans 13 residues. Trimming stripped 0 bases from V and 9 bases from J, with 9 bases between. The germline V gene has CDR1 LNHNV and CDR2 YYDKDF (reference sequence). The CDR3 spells CATSRDREAEQFF. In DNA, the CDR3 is TGTGCCACCAGCAGAGACAGGGAAGCTGAGCAGTTCTTC.

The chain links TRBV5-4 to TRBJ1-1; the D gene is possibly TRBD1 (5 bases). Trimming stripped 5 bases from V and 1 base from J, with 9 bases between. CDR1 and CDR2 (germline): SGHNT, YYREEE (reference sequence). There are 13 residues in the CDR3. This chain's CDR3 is CASSQGWNTEAFF. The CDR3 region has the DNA TGTGCCAGCAGTCAGGGTTGGAACACTGAAGCTTTCTTT.

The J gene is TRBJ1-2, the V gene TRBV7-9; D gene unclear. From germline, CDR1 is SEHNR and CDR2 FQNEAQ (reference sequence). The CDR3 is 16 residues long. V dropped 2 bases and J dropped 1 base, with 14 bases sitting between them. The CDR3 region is CASSLFRGADNYGYTF. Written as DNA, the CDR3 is TGTGCCAGCAGCTTATTTCGGGGAGCTGATAACTATGGCTACACCTTC.

CDR3 sequence (DNA): TGTGCCAGCAGCTCCGGACAGGAGCCCTACGAGCAGTACTTC. Translated, it gives CASSSGQEPYEQYF. The chain employs TRBV11-3 and TRBJ2-7, with TRBD1 matching over 7 bases. Germline V gene sequence: CDR1 SGHNT, CDR2 YENEEA. V was pared by 4 bases and J by 2 bases, with 5 bases of the junction left unmatched. The CDR3 has 14 residues.